This entry lists 14 T cell receptor beta chains sequenced from one sample in a study of T cell changes during pregnancy in multiple sclerosis. Data came from immunoSEQ multiplex PCR; TCRdb stores just in-frame clones and leaves some out. The repertoire holds some 70,000 clones, 91% seen once, with about 5.8% in the top ten. This sample comprised CD8+ T cells from peripheral blood mononuclear cells, obtained before pregnancy. These receptors were taken from a female donor with multiple sclerosis, enrolled in a pregnancy study.

This clone has a single count. The J gene is TRBJ2-7, the V gene TRBV13; perhaps TRBD2 as D (6 bases). CDR3 length: 15 amino acids. Trimming removed 0 bases from V and 1 base from J, with 10 bases in between. CDR1 is PRHDT, CDR2 FYEKMQ, per germline (reference sequence). In DNA form, the CDR3 reads TGTGCCAGCAGCTTAGGGCAGGGACTTTCCTACGAGCAGTACTTC. It is translated as CASSLGQGLSYEQYF.

The rearrangement uses TRBV7-3 and TRBJ2-3; 7 bases fit TRBD2. This CDR3 contains 16 residues. CDR1 is SGHTA, CDR2 FQGTGA, per germline. The ends lost 2 bases at V and 3 bases at J; junction bases unmatched: 8. CDR3 sequence reads: CASSLEGGWGTDTQYF. In DNA, the CDR3 is TGTGCCAGCAGCTTAGAGGGAGGGTGGGGTACAGATACGCAGTATTTT. The full variable domain, completed using reference TRBV7-3 and TRBJ2-3, is GAGVSQTPSNKVTEKGKYVELRCDPISGHTALYWYRQSLGQGPEFLIYFQGTGAADDSGLPNDRFFAVRPEGSVSTLKIQRTERGDSAVYLCASSLEGGWGTDTQYFGPGTRLTVL.

This clone was seen just once. The V and J genes are TRBV4-1 and TRBJ1-5, with D tentatively TRBD1 (5 bases). CDR3 length: 16 residues. Trimming took off 0 bases at V and 4 bases at J, with 13 bases between the two ends. CDR1 and CDR2 from the germline V gene are MGHRA and YSYEKL. Written as DNA, the CDR3 is TGCGCCAGCAGCCAAGAGCAGGGTGCCGGTAATCAGCCCCAGCATTTT. Its translation: CASSQEQGAGNQPQHF.

The table lists this clone with a count of one. This chain links TRBV14 with TRBJ2-7, with 8 bases identical to TRBD2. V dropped 1 base and J dropped 4; count of bases not matched to a gene: 12. Germline V CDR1 and CDR2: SGHDN, FVKESK. The CDR3 consists of 17 residues. The CDR3 sequence: CASSQVVGSGDPYEQYF. DNA for the CDR3: TGTGCCAGCAGCCAAGTCGTCGGTAGCGGGGACCCTTACGAGCAGTACTTC.

The V and J genes are TRBV5-1 and TRBJ2-7; D call uncertain. This CDR3 contains 13 residues. The germline V and J ends were trimmed by 0 bases and 2 bases, with 6 bases remaining between them. The germline V gene has CDR1 SGHRS and CDR2 YFSETQ. CDR3 protein: CASSLGRTYEQYF. In DNA form, the CDR3 reads TGCGCCAGCAGCTTGGGGCGGACCTACGAGCAGTACTTC.

The gene calls are TRBV15 and TRBJ2-7; 9 nucleotides agree with TRBD1. Germline CDR1 and CDR2: LNHNV and YYDKDF (reference sequence). The V and J ends lost 7 bases and 3 bases, in that order; junction bases with no gene match: 7. There are 14 residues in the CDR3. The CDR3 loop reads CATTDTGGFYEQYF. The DNA of the CDR3 is TGTGCCACCACAGACACAGGGGGCTTCTACGAGCAGTACTTC.

The CDR3 spells CASSSEGNQPQHF. For the CDR3, the DNA is TGTGCCAGCAGCTCCGAGGGCAATCAGCCCCAGCATTTT. The J gene is TRBJ1-5, the V gene TRBV13; unclear D gene. The germline V and J ends were trimmed by 4 bases and 2 bases, with 6 bases remaining between them. This CDR3 spans 13 amino acids. Germline CDR1 is PRHDT and CDR2 is FYEKMQ (reference sequence).

The CDR3 sequence is CASRKASGNNEQFF. Here the CDR3 DNA reads TGTGCCTCAAGGAAGGCTAGCGGAAACAATGAGCAGTTCTTC. The genes are TRBV30 and TRBJ2-1; 7 nucleotides align to TRBD2. This CDR3 is built from 14 residues. Per germline, CDR1 GTSNPN and CDR2 SVGIG (reference sequence). J gave up 5 bases and V 7 bases, and 11 bases lay outside the gene matches. Using reference TRBV30 and TRBJ2-1 for the parts outside the CDR3, the full variable domain is SQTIHQWPATLVQPVGSPLSLECTVEGTSNPNLYWYRQAAGRGLQLLFYSVGIGQISSEVPQNLSASRPQDRQFILSSKKLLLSDSGFYLCASRKASGNNEQFFGPGTRLTVL.

This clone is a singleton in its sample. The rearrangement links TRBV27 to TRBJ1-4, with D possibly being TRBD1 (5 bases). Germline CDR1 reads MNHEY; CDR2 reads SMNVEV (reference sequence). CDR3 length equals 15 residues. V dropped 4 bases and J dropped 7 bases, with 16 bases sitting between them. The CDR3 loop reads CASSWTGGLVEKLFF. The CDR3 DNA reads as TGTGCCAGCAGTTGGACGGGGGGTTTGGTTGAAAAACTGTTTTTT.

V usage is TRBV5-1 and J usage is TRBJ1-1; 7 bases map to TRBD1. Unmatched junction bases numbered 6, after V lost 0 bases and J lost 4 bases. The germline gives CDR1 SGHRS, CDR2 YFSETQ. This CDR3 comprises 15 residues. In DNA form, the CDR3 reads TGCGCCAGCAGCTTGGCCCCCGGGACAGTCACTGAAGCTTTCTTT. Encoded protein: CASSLAPGTVTEAFF.

This chain connects TRBV7-3 to TRBJ1-1; D ambiguous. Germline-derived CDR1 and CDR2 are SGHTA and FQGTGA. The CDR3 runs 14 residues. V was clipped by 2 bases and J by 1 base, with 8 bases between them. The CDR3 is CASSLLSGNTEAFF. The CDR3 nucleotides read TGTGCCAGCAGCTTATTGTCGGGGAACACTGAAGCTTTCTTT.

The chain joins TRBV29-1 to TRBJ2-5; TRBD1 matches at 7 bases. Germline lookup yields CDR1 SQVTM and CDR2 ANQGSEA. The CDR3 loop spans 12 amino acids. The V segment lost 7 bases and the J segment 3 bases; nucleotides outside the gene matches: 5. The CDR3, as DNA: TGCAGCGCCCTCGGGACAGAAGAGACCCAGTACTTC. This encodes CSALGTEETQYF.

The rearrangement uses TRBV13 and TRBJ2-5; 9 bases are a match to TRBD1. The CDR3 sequence is 16 residues long. Per the germline V gene, CDR1 is PRHDT and CDR2 is FYEKMQ (reference sequence). V trimming: 2 bases; J trimming: 5 bases; junction bases outside the gene matches: 9. The CDR3 spells CASSLSGQGSEETQYF. The CDR3 DNA sequence: TGTGCCAGCAGCTTATCGGGACAGGGTTCGGAGGAGACCCAGTACTTC.

The J gene is TRBJ2-7, the V gene TRBV7-9, with 8 bases lining up with TRBD1. The CDR3 extends over 13 amino acids. Trimming took 3 bases from V and 6 from J; bases not matched to a gene: 4. Germline CDR1 reads SEHNR; CDR2 reads FQNEAQ (reference sequence). CDR3 in amino acids: CASSLGTGGEQYF. As DNA, the CDR3 is TGTGCCAGCAGCTTGGGGACAGGTGGCGAGCAGTACTTC.